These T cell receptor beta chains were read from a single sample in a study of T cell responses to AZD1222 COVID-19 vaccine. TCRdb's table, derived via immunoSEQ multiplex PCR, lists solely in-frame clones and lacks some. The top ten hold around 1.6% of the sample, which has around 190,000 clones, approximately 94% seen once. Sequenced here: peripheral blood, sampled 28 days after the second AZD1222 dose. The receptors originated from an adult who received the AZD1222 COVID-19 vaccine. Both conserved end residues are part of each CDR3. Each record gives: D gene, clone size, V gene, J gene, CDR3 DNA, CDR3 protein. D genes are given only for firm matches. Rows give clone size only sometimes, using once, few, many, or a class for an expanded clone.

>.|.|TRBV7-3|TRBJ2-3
TGTGCCAGCAGCTCACACAGCACAGATACGCAGTATTTT
CASSSHSTDTQYF
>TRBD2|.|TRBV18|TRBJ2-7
TGTGCCAGCTCACCACAAGCGGGAGGGCCGTACGAGCAGTACTTC
CASSPQAGGPYEQYF
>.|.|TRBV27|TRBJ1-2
TGTGCCAGCAGTACCCGGGGTCCCACAGGACTTCAAGGTGCGGGCTACACCTTC
CASSTRGPTGLQGAGYTF
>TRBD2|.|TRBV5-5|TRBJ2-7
TGTGCCAGCAGCTTAAGCGGGGATTACGAGCAGTACTTC
CASSLSGDYEQYF
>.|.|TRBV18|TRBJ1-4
TGTGCCAGCTCACCAATAATCGGGGGTGAGGAAAAACTGTTTTTT
CASSPIIGGEEKLFF
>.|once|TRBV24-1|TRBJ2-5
TGTGCCACCAGTGACTCGGACGGGGAGACCCAGTACTTC
CATSDSDGETQYF
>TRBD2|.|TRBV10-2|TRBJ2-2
TGCGCCAGCAGGACTAGCGGGAGCACCGGGGAGCTGTTTTTT
CASRTSGSTGELFF
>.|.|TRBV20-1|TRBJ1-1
TGCAGTGCTAGTCCGGCCGTGGGTGATTTACGGAACACTGAAGCTTTCTTT
CSASPAVGDLRNTEAFF
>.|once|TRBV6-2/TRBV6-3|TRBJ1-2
TGTGCCAGCAGTTATCGGATGGCCAGGGGCAACTATGGCTACACCTTC
CASSYRMARGNYGYTF
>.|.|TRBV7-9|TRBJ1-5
TGTGCCAGCAGCGGACACCGGAACACCGTGTCCAATCAGCCCCAGCATTTT
CASSGHRNTVSNQPQHF
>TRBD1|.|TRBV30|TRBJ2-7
TGTGCCTGGAGTATGGGACAGGGGGCCTACGAGCAGTACTTC
CAWSMGQGAYEQYF
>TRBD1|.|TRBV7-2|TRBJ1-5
TGTGCCAGCAGCTTCCGACAGGGGCGGTCGCCCCAGCATTTT
CASSFRQGRSPQHF
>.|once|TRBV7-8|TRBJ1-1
TGTGCCAGCAGCGAACCCGGACAACTGATTGAAGCTTTCTTT
CASSEPGQLIEAFF
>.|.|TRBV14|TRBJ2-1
TGTGCCAGCAGCCAAGATTGGCATGAGCAGTTCTTC
CASSQDWHEQFF
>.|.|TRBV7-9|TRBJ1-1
TGTGCCAGCGCTCGGTCCCAGGGAATGAACACTGAAGCTTTCTTT
CASARSQGMNTEAFF
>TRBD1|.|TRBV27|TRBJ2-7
TGTGCCAGCTTCGGTGGGGTAGACAGGGCGACCGAGCAGTACTTC
CASFGGVDRATEQYF
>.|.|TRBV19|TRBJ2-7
TGTGCCAGTAGTGCGGGTTCCTACGAGCAGTACTTC
CASSAGSYEQYF
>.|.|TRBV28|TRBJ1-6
TGTGCCAGCAGTTCCTTCCGTAGGGAAGAATATAATTCACCCCTCCACTTT
CASSSFRREEYNSPLHF
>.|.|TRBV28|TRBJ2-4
TGTGCCAGCCGACCAGGGGTTTCCAAAAACATTCAGTACTTC
CASRPGVSKNIQYF
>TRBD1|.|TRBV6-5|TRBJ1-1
TGTGCCGCTGAGACAGGGTCGAACACTGAAGCTTTCTTT
CAAETGSNTEAFF
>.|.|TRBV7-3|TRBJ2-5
TGTGCCAGCAGCCTGGGAAACAGCCTTCAAGAGACCCAGTACTTC
CASSLGNSLQETQYF
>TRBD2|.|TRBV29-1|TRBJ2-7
TGCAGCGTCCCGGGACTAGCGGGATCTGGGGAGCAGTACTTC
CSVPGLAGSGEQYF
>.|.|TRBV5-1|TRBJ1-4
TGCGCCAGCAGCTTGGGCGATTCGGCTGGTGAAAAACTGTTTTTT
CASSLGDSAGEKLFF
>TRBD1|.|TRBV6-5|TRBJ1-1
TGTGCCAGCAGCTCCGAGGGGGCGAGCACTGAAGCTTTCTTT
CASSSEGASTEAFF
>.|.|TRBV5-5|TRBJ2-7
TGTGCCAGCAGCATCCCATTTACGGGTCGGGGCGAGCAGTACTTC
CASSIPFTGRGEQYF
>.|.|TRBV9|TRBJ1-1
TGTGCCAGCAGCCCCCGGACCGTCCCGGGGACTGAAGCTTTCTTT
CASSPRTVPGTEAFF
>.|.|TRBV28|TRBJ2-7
TGTGCCAGCAGGACTTCGGGGCCGCCAGACGAGCAGTACTTC
CASRTSGPPDEQYF
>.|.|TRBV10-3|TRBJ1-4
TGTGCCATCGGGGGCAGTCCCGAAGAAAAACTGTTTTTT
CAIGGSPEEKLFF
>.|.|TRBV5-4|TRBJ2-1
TGTGCCAGCAGCTTGTTAGGGATTAGCTACAATGAGCAGTTCTTC
CASSLLGISYNEQFF
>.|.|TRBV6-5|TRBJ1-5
TGTGCCAGCAGTTCCTCAGGGATAGGAAGCAATCAGCCCCAGCATTTT
CASSSSGIGSNQPQHF
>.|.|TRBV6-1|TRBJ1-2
TGTGCCAGCATTGACTACTATGGCTACACCTTC
CASIDYYGYTF
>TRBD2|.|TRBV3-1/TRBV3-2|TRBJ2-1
TGTGCCAGCAGCGGCCCTAGCGGTAATGAGCAGTTCTTC
CASSGPSGNEQFF
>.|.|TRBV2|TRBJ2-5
TGTGCCAGCAGTGGGGTCATGGGGGAGACCCAGTACTTC
CASSGVMGETQYF
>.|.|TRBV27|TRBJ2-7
TGTGCCAGCAGTACAGAACAGGGATGGTCCTACGAGCAGTACTTC
CASSTEQGWSYEQYF
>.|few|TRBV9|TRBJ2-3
TGTGCCAGCAGCGTAGGCAGCACAGATACGCAGTATTTT
CASSVGSTDTQYF
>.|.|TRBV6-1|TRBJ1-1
TGTGCCAGCAGGGAAGGGTGGGGGGCTGGCACTGAAGCTTTCTTT
CASREGWGAGTEAFF
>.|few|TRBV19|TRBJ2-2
TGTGCCAGTAGTATAGGGCAGGGAGATGACACCGGGGAGCTGTTTTTT
CASSIGQGDDTGELFF
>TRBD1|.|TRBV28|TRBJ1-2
TGTGCCAGCAGATCCCATTTAGGGACAGCAGACGGGGGCTACACCTTC
CASRSHLGTADGGYTF
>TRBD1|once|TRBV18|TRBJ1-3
TGTGCCAGCTCACTATCAGGGACAGGGGCTGGAAACACCATATATTTT
CASSLSGTGAGNTIYF
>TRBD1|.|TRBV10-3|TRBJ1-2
TGTGCCATCACCTCACCGGGACAGGGGAAAATTGGCTACACCTTC
CAITSPGQGKIGYTF
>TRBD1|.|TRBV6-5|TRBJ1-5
TGTGCCAGCAGCCGAGACAGGGGGCCCCAGCATTTT
CASSRDRGPQHF